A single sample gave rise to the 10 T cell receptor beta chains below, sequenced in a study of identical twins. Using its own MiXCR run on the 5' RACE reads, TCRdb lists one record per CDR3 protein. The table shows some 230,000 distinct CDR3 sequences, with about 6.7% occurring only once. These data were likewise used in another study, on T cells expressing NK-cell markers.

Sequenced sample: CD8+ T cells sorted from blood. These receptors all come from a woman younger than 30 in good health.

DNA for the CDR3: TGTGCCAGCAGCTCGACCTCCGGGACAGGGAGGTACGAGCAGTACTTC. Its protein is CASSSTSGTGRYEQYF. The rearrangement uses TRBV11-2 and TRBJ2-7, with 9 bases matching TRBD1. CDR1 and CDR2 (germline): SGHAT, FQNNGV. This CDR3 is 16 amino acids long. With V trimmed by 4 bases and J by 4 bases, 11 bases remained unmatched.

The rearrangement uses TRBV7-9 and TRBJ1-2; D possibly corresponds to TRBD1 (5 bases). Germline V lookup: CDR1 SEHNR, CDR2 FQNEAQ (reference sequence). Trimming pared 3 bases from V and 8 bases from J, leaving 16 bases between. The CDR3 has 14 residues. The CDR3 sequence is CASSFPGPLLGYTF. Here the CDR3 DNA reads TGTGCCAGCAGCTTCCCGGGACCATTGTTAGGCTACACCTTC.

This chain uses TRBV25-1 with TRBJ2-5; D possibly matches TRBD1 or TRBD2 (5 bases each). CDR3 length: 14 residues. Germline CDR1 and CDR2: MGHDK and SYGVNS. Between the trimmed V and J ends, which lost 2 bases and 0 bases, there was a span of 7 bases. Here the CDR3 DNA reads TGTGCCAGCAGTGAAATGGGGGACCAAGAGACCCAGTACTTC. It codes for CASSEMGDQETQYF.

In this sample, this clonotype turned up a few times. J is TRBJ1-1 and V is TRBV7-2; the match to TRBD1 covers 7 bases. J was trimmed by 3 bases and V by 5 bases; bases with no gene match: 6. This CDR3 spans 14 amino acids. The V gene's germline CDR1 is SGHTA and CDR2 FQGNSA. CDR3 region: CASSPRDSYTEAFF. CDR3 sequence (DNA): TGTGCCAGCAGCCCCCGGGACAGCTACACTGAAGCTTTCTTT.

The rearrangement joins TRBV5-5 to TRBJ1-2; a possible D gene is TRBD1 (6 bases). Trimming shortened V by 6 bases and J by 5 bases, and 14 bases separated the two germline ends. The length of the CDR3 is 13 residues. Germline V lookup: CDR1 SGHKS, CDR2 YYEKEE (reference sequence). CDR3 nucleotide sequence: TGTGCCAGCACCCTCAGGGACATTTATGGCTACACCTTC. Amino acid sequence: CASTLRDIYGYTF.

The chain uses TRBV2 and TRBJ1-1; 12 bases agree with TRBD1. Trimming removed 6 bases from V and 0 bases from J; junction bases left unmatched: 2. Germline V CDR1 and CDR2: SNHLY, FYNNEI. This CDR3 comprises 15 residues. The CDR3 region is CASRGTGGLNTEAFF. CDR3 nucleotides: TGTGCCAGCAGGGGGACAGGGGGCCTGAACACTGAAGCTTTCTTT.

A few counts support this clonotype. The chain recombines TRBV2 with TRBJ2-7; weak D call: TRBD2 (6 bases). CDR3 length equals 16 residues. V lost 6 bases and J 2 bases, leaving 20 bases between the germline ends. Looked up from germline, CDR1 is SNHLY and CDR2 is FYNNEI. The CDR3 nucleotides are TGTGCCAGCAGAGAGGCCCCGCGGGGTCGCGCCTACGAGCAGTACTTC. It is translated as CASREAPRGRAYEQYF.

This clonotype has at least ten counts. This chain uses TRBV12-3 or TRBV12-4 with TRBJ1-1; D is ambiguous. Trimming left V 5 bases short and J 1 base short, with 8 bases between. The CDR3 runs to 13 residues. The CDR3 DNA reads TGTGCCAGCAGTACCTCGTCGAACACTGAAGCTTTCTTT. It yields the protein CASSTSSNTEAFF.

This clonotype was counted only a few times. CDR3: CASSAGVVYGYTF. The CDR3 DNA follows: TGTGCCAGCAGCGCGGGAGTCGTATATGGCTACACCTTC. This chain connects TRBV7-9 to TRBJ1-2; no clear D. This CDR3 contains 13 residues. With 5 bases removed from V and 5 bases from J, the gap between germline ends came to 12 bases. The germline V gene has CDR1 SEHNR and CDR2 FQNEAQ (reference sequence).

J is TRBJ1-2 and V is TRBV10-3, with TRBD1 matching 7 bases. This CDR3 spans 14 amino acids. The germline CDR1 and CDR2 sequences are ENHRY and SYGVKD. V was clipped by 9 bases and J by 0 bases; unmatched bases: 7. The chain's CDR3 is CAIGGQQANYGYTF. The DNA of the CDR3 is TGTGCCATTGGGGGACAGCAAGCTAACTATGGCTACACCTTC.